These T cell receptor beta chains were read from a single sample in a study of T cell changes during pregnancy in multiple sclerosis. Using immunoSEQ multiplex PCR, the repertoire was profiled, and TCRdb retains in-frame clones only, with some absent. In the table there are about 36,000 clones, 90% to 95% of which are singletons. The sequenced sample was CD4+ T cells from peripheral blood mononuclear cells, obtained in the second trimester of pregnancy. These receptors came from a female donor in good health, enrolled as a control in a pregnancy study. Each CDR3 is given with its conserved first and last residue. The D gene is left open where the match is weak. Clone size is not always given. Where it is, it says once, few, many or a class for expanded clones.

size: -; V: TRBV30; J: TRBJ2-5; D: TRBD2; DNA: TGTGCCTGGAGTGTAGGATGGGGACTAGCGGGGAACCAAGAGACCCAGTACTTC; CDR3: CAWSVGWGLAGNQETQYF
size: once; V: TRBV19; J: TRBJ1-4; D: TRBD1; DNA: TGTGCCAGTAGTATCGACAGGGGTGAAAAACTGTTTTTT; CDR3: CASSIDRGEKLFF
size: few; V: TRBV13; J: TRBJ2-5; D: -; DNA: TGTGCCAGCAGCTTAGGCCTGGCAGTCCCATCCCAAGAGACCCAGTACTTC; CDR3: CASSLGLAVPSQETQYF
size: -; V: TRBV19; J: TRBJ2-5; D: -; DNA: TGTGCCAGTAGTATAGAGGGTAACAGGGTGACCCAGTACTTC; CDR3: CASSIEGNRVTQYF
size: -; V: TRBV29-1; J: TRBJ2-1; D: -; DNA: TGCAGCGTTGGGAGAATAGATGAGCAGTTCTTC; CDR3: CSVGRIDEQFF
size: -; V: TRBV7-9; J: TRBJ1-1; D: TRBD1; DNA: TGTGCCAGCAGCCGAAAGGGACAGGGGGACACTGAAGCTTTCTTT; CDR3: CASSRKGQGDTEAFF
size: -; V: TRBV28; J: TRBJ1-4; D: TRBD1; DNA: TGTGCCAGCAGAATAAGCAGGACAGGGAGCGGAAAACTGTTTTTT; CDR3: CASRISRTGSGKLFF
size: -; V: TRBV5-6; J: TRBJ2-7; D: TRBD1; DNA: TGTGCCAGCAGGCGACGACAGGGCGAGCAGTACTTC; CDR3: CASRRRQGEQYF
size: -; V: TRBV5-1; J: TRBJ2-7; D: -; DNA: TGCGCCAGCAGCTTCAGGTTACAGGACGAGCAGTACTTC; CDR3: CASSFRLQDEQYF
size: -; V: TRBV19; J: TRBJ2-4; D: TRBD1; DNA: TGTGCCAGTAGTATGTTGTTTCCGGTGACAGGGCAAAACATTCAGTACTTC; CDR3: CASSMLFPVTGQNIQYF
size: -; V: TRBV28; J: TRBJ2-1; D: -; DNA: TGTGCCAGCAGTTTGATGGGACCTCGCGGGGTTGAGCAGTTCTTC; CDR3: CASSLMGPRGVEQFF
size: -; V: TRBV28; J: TRBJ2-5; D: TRBD1; DNA: TGTGCCATCCGAAGACAGGGCCAAGAGACCCAGTACTTC; CDR3: CAIRRQGQETQYF
size: few; V: TRBV14; J: TRBJ1-2; D: -; DNA: TGTGCCAGCAGCCCGGGGGGCCATGGCTACACCTTC; CDR3: CASSPGGHGYTF
size: -; V: TRBV27; J: TRBJ2-7; D: -; DNA: TGTGCCAGCAGTTCCTACTACGAGCAGTACTTC; CDR3: CASSSYYEQYF
size: -; V: TRBV14; J: TRBJ2-1; D: TRBD1; DNA: TGTGCCAGCAGCCCCCCCGGGACAGCCTACAATGAGCAGTTCTTC; CDR3: CASSPPGTAYNEQFF
size: -; V: TRBV10-2; J: TRBJ2-1; D: -; DNA: TGCGCCAGCAGTGAGCGTGTCCCCTCCAATGAGCAGTTCTTC; CDR3: CASSERVPSNEQFF
size: -; V: TRBV6-6; J: TRBJ1-5; D: -; DNA: TGTGCCAGCAGCCCAAATAGCAATCAGCCCCAGCATTTT; CDR3: CASSPNSNQPQHF
size: -; V: TRBV10-3; J: TRBJ2-3; D: TRBD1; DNA: TGTGCCATCAGCACGGGACAGGGAGGAACAGATACGCAGTATTTT; CDR3: CAISTGQGGTDTQYF
size: -; V: TRBV7-2; J: TRBJ1-5; D: -; DNA: TGTGCCAGCAGCCTCTCCGTGGGGGGGGTTCAGCCCCAGCATTTT; CDR3: CASSLSVGGVQPQHF
size: -; V: TRBV9; J: TRBJ2-5; D: -; DNA: TGTGCCAGCAGCAAGGGGGGGGCCCAAGAGACCCAGTACTTC; CDR3: CASSKGGAQETQYF
size: -; V: TRBV10-2; J: TRBJ2-7; D: TRBD1; DNA: TGCGCCAGCACCCGGACAGGTTCGACCTACGAGCAGTACTTC; CDR3: CASTRTGSTYEQYF
size: -; V: TRBV11-3; J: TRBJ1-1; D: TRBD1; DNA: TGTGCCAGCAGCCCCGGGACAGGGGTCAACACTGAAGCTTTCTTT; CDR3: CASSPGTGVNTEAFF
size: few; V: TRBV13; J: TRBJ2-2; D: TRBD2; DNA: TGTGCCAGCAGCCCCGGACTAGCGGGAGGGCCTAGGCGGACCGGGGAGCTGTTTTTT; CDR3: CASSPGLAGGPRRTGELFF
size: -; V: TRBV25-1; J: TRBJ2-2; D: TRBD2; DNA: TGTGCCACCAAGCGGGAGGGCCAAACCGGGGAGCTGTTTTTT; CDR3: CATKREGQTGELFF
size: -; V: TRBV6-5; J: TRBJ1-3; D: TRBD1; DNA: TGTGCCACCTTGACAGGGGAAGGAAACACCATATATTTT; CDR3: CATLTGEGNTIYF
size: -; V: TRBV6-5; J: TRBJ1-4; D: -; DNA: TGTGCCAGCAGACCCGGGCCAGGGAATGAAAAACTGTTTTTT; CDR3: CASRPGPGNEKLFF
size: -; V: TRBV5-6; J: TRBJ1-2; D: TRBD1; DNA: TGTGCCAGCAGCTTACCGACAGGGGGAGCTGGCTACACCTTC; CDR3: CASSLPTGGAGYTF
size: -; V: TRBV27; J: TRBJ2-5; D: TRBD1; DNA: TGTGCCAGCAGCAAGGACAGGGGAGAGACCCAGTACTTC; CDR3: CASSKDRGETQYF
size: -; V: TRBV28; J: TRBJ2-5; D: TRBD1; DNA: TGTGCCAGCAGTTTACCGGGACAGGGTGATGGGAAGACCCAGTACTTC; CDR3: CASSLPGQGDGKTQYF
size: -; V: TRBV4-1; J: TRBJ2-5; D: TRBD2; DNA: TGCGCCAGCAGCCAACTAGCGGGAGGGACCCAGTACTTC; CDR3: CASSQLAGGTQYF